A single sample is the source of the 25 T cell receptor beta chains below, sequenced in a study of OX40 agonist ivuxolimab in advanced cancers. Libraries were constructed by the immunoSEQ multiplex PCR assay. TCRdb carries this immuneACCESS record with in-frame sequences only. Its versions omit some clonotypes, under half of them owing to an unresolved V gene in the studies checked, with the rest unexplained. Recorded for this sample are roughly 3,000 clones; around three quarters of them occurred a single time. The ten largest account for nearly 40% of the sample. This sample comprised CD4+ or CD8+ T cells sorted from blood, obtained in a trial of the OX40 agonist ivuxolimab. All receptors come from an adult with an advanced solid tumor such as melanoma, head and neck, liver or kidney cancer.

This sequence joins TRBV7-8 and TRBJ1-5; weak D call: TRBD1 (6 bases). The V end lost 0 bases, the J end lost 0 bases, and 12 bases lay between the germline ends. Germline CDR1 is SGHVS and CDR2 is FQNEAQ. The CDR3 length is 17 residues. Here the CDR3 reads CASSLAAGTYSNQPQHF. CDR3 in DNA: TGTGCCAGCAGCTTAGCGGCAGGGACATATAGCAATCAGCCCCAGCATTTT.

This chain links TRBV18 with TRBJ1-4; D uncertain. The CDR3 has 17 residues. Trimming removed 1 base from V and 0 bases from J, with 12 bases in between. Germline V gene lookup returns CDR1 KGHSH and CDR2 LQKENI. This CDR3 reads CASSPLPAGSTNEKLFF. In DNA, the CDR3 is TGTGCCAGCTCACCACTCCCGGCGGGCTCAACTAATGAAAAACTGTTTTTT.

The chain links TRBV27 to TRBJ2-7; 12 bases line up with TRBD1. Germline V lookup: CDR1 MNHEY, CDR2 SMNVEV (reference sequence). Losses at the gene ends were 4 bases for V and 7 bases for J; bases not matched to a gene: 8. CDR3 size: 15 residues. The CDR3 here is CASSSPGQGAGEQYF. Here the CDR3 DNA reads TGTGCCAGCAGTTCGCCGGGACAGGGGGCGGGGGAGCAGTACTTC.

The J gene is TRBJ1-1, the V gene TRBV30; D unclear. The CDR3 is 15 amino acids. Trimming cost V 4 bases and J 7 bases, with 22 bases left between them. CDR1 and CDR2 (germline): GTSNPN, SVGIG (reference sequence). The CDR3 region is CAWNGARTLTREAFF. In DNA, the CDR3 is TGTGCCTGGAACGGTGCGCGGACCCTGACCCGTGAAGCTTTCTTT.

The chain couples TRBV10-1 to TRBJ2-7, with D perhaps TRBD1 (5 bases). The CDR3 spans 15 residues. With 4 bases removed from V and 0 bases from J, the gap between germline ends came to 13 bases. The germline gives CDR1 WNHNN, CDR2 SYGVQD (reference sequence). The CDR3, as DNA: TGCGCCAGCAGTGGGGGCCAGGCCGACTCCTACGAGCAGTACTTC. As protein: CASSGGQADSYEQYF.

V is TRBV2 and J is TRBJ2-5, with 12 bases fitting TRBD1. Germline trimming cut 7 bases from V and 5 bases from J; bases unmatched to any gene: 5. The CDR3 spans 14 residues. Germline assignment: CDR1 SNHLY and CDR2 FYNNEI. The CDR3 loop reads CASKWDRGRETQYF. DNA of the CDR3: TGTGCCAGCAAGTGGGACAGGGGGCGGGAGACCCAGTACTTC.

This clone occurred once. V usage is TRBV28 and J usage is TRBJ2-7, with 13 bases that match TRBD2. CDR3 length: 15 amino acids. The germline gives CDR1 MDHEN, CDR2 SYDVKM. J was trimmed by 4 bases and V by 7 bases; bases with no gene match: 7. Here the CDR3 DNA reads TGTGCCAGCACCTTAACTAGCGGGGGGGCTTACGAGCAGTACTTC. Protein product: CASTLTSGGAYEQYF.

This clone was seen once. The gene calls are TRBV4-2 and TRBJ2-7; D uncertain. V was clipped by 3 bases and J by 5 bases, with 5 bases between them. CDR1 is LGHNA, CDR2 YNFKEQ, per germline. There are 11 residues in the CDR3. The CDR3 DNA is TGTGCCAGCAGCCAGGGGAACGAGCAGTACTTC. As protein: CASSQGNEQYF.

This rearrangement joins TRBV4-3 to TRBJ1-2, with 7 bases fitting TRBD1. The trim removed 0 bases at V and 5 bases at J, leaving 6 bases unmatched. The germline V gene has CDR1 LGHNA and CDR2 YSLEER. This CDR3 has 15 amino acids. The chain's CDR3 is CASSQDRGGGYGYTF. CDR3 DNA: TGCGCCAGCAGCCAAGATCGAGGGGGCGGTTATGGCTACACCTTC.

The V call is TRBV5-1, the J call TRBJ2-1; 8 positions match TRBD1. V shed 7 bases, J shed 8 bases, and the junction held 2 bases outside the gene matches. CDR1 is SGHRS and CDR2 is YFSETQ in the germline V gene. This CDR3 contains 11 residues. The DNA of the CDR3 is TGCGCCAGCGCAGGGGGCCATGAGCAGTTCTTC. It translates to CASAGGHEQFF.

The chain joins TRBV27 to TRBJ2-7, with TRBD1 identical over 9 bases. Germline assignment: CDR1 MNHEY and CDR2 SMNVEV (reference sequence). V dropped 5 bases and J dropped 2; count of bases not matched to a gene: 4. CDR3 length equals 14 residues. DNA for the CDR3: TGTGCCAGCAGTCTCAGGACAGGGGCCTACGAGCAGTACTTC. It specifies CASSLRTGAYEQYF.

The chain employs TRBV4-3 and TRBJ2-7; D gene unclear. The CDR3 is 15 amino acids. CDR1 and CDR2 (germline): LGHNA, YSLEER. Trimming removed 0 bases from V and 4 bases from J, with 13 bases in between. The CDR3 reads CASSQDWLGQYEQYF. CDR3 DNA sequence: TGCGCCAGCAGCCAAGATTGGCTCGGTCAATACGAGCAGTACTTC.

A few counts support this clone. The chain employs TRBV15 and TRBJ2-5; 10 bases line up with TRBD1. Unmatched junction bases numbered 7, after V lost 1 base and J lost 5 bases. The germline V gene encodes CDR1 LNHNV and CDR2 YYDKDF (reference sequence). The length of the CDR3 is 16 residues. CDR3: CATSRAQDRGLETQYF. The CDR3 region has the DNA TGTGCCACCAGCAGAGCGCAAGACAGGGGGCTGGAGACCCAGTACTTC.

V is TRBV10-3 and J is TRBJ2-3; 8 nucleotides line up with TRBD2. Germline CDR1 and CDR2: ENHRY and SYGVKD. J was trimmed by 0 bases and V by 6 bases; bases with no gene match: 11. The CDR3 is 17 residues long. The CDR3 loop reads CAISHLLAEGSTDTQYF. The CDR3 DNA reads as TGTGCCATCAGCCACCTACTAGCGGAGGGTAGCACAGATACGCAGTATTTT.

The chain employs TRBV9 and TRBJ2-2; no firm D call. Germline assignment: CDR1 SGDLS and CDR2 YYNGEE. The CDR3 totals 12 residues. V lost 4 bases and J 5 bases, leaving 6 bases between the germline ends. CDR3 nucleotides: TGTGCCAGCAGCCCAGGTACCGGGGAGCTGTTTTTT. Amino acids: CASSPGTGELFF. Full variable domain (outside the CDR3, taken from reference TRBV9 and TRBJ2-2): DSGVTQTPKHLITATGQRVTLRCSPRSGDLSVYWYQQSLDQGLQFLIQYYNGEERAKGNILERFSAQQFPDLHSELNLSSLELGDSALYFCASSPGTGELFFGEGSRLTVL.

The chain combines TRBV11-1 with TRBJ1-2; no clear D gene. The CDR3 is 14 amino acids. Trimming cost V 1 base and J 0 bases, with 6 bases left between them. Per germline, CDR1 SGHAT and CDR2 FQDESV (reference sequence). The CDR3 sequence: CASSLGGSNYGYTF. The DNA of the CDR3 is TGTGCCAGCAGCTTAGGCGGATCTAACTATGGCTACACCTTC.

This chain joins TRBV9 and TRBJ2-7, with 10 bases aligning to TRBD2. V was clipped by 3 bases and J by 0 bases; unmatched bases: 6. The CDR3 is made up of 16 amino acids. In germline, CDR1 is SGDLS, CDR2 YYNGEE. The CDR3: CASSASSSGSSYEQYF. The CDR3 DNA reads as TGTGCCAGCAGCGCCAGCTCTAGCGGGAGCTCCTACGAGCAGTACTTC. The full variable domain, completed using reference TRBV9 and TRBJ2-7, is DSGVTQTPKHLITATGQRVTLRCSPRSGDLSVYWYQQSLDQGLQFLIQYYNGEERAKGNILERFSAQQFPDLHSELNLSSLELGDSALYFCASSASSSGSSYEQYFGPGTRLTVT.

V is TRBV13 and J is TRBJ1-4; TRBD1 might be the D (5 bases). The length of the CDR3 is 16 residues. CDR1 and CDR2 (germline): PRHDT, FYEKMQ (reference sequence). V lost 1 base to trimming and J lost 3 bases, with 12 bases between them. In nucleotides, the CDR3 is TGTGCCAGCAGCTTAGCCCTCGGGGGAGCTAATGAAAAACTGTTTTTT. It encodes CASSLALGGANEKLFF.

This chain uses TRBV29-1 with TRBJ1-2; no reliable D call. The CDR3 is made up of 10 amino acids. The germline V gene encodes CDR1 SQVTM and CDR2 ANQGSEA. V gave up 4 bases and J gave up 6 bases, with 6 bases separating them. Here the CDR3 reads CSVGGDGYTF. In nucleotides, the CDR3 is TGCAGCGTTGGGGGAGATGGCTACACCTTC.

The CDR3 loop reads CASSVEKGMHGTQYF. As DNA, the CDR3 is TGTGCCAGCAGCGTAGAAAAGGGAATGCACGGTACGCAGTATTTT. The rearrangement links TRBV9 to TRBJ2-3; D not resolved. CDR1 and CDR2 from the germline V gene are SGDLS and YYNGEE. Trimming removed 0 bases at V and 8 bases at J, with 16 bases between. The CDR3 covers 15 residues.

This clone was counted a few times. This chain uses TRBV11-2 with TRBJ2-7; D could derive from TRBD1 or TRBD2 (6 bases each). Per germline, CDR1 SGHAT and CDR2 FQNNGV. Trimming took 6 bases from V and 0 from J, leaving 12 bases between them. The CDR3 has 14 amino acids. The CDR3 coding sequence is TGTGCCAGCAGAGGGGGGACCCGCTCCTACGAGCAGTACTTC. The encoded protein is CASRGGTRSYEQYF.

The gene calls are TRBV11-2 and TRBJ1-1; D gene unclear. The germline V gene encodes CDR1 SGHAT and CDR2 FQNNGV. Trimming took off 1 base at V and 1 base at J, with 7 bases between the two ends. The CDR3 is 14 residues long. The CDR3 reads CASSLAGSNTEAFF. CDR3 nucleotides: TGTGCCAGCAGCTTAGCCGGGTCGAACACTGAAGCTTTCTTT.

This clone was counted only a few times. The DNA of the CDR3 is TGCGCCAGCAGCCAAGAAAGGGGTAGCGGGCAGAGCTCCTACAATGAGCAGTTCTTC. This codes for CASSQERGSGQSSYNEQFF. The chain combines TRBV4-3 with TRBJ2-1; 7 bases fit TRBD2. The CDR3 length is 19 residues. CDR1 is LGHNA, CDR2 YSLEER, per germline. Germline trimming cut 0 bases from V and 0 bases from J; bases unmatched to any gene: 11.

This chain connects TRBV5-4 to TRBJ2-1; a weak D match, TRBD1 (5 bases). Trimming stripped 7 bases from V and 9 bases from J, with 11 bases between. Per germline, CDR1 SGHNT and CDR2 YYREEE (reference sequence). There are 11 residues in the CDR3. The CDR3: CASSQGFEQFF. CDR3 coding DNA: TGTGCCAGCTCCCAGGGATTTGAGCAGTTCTTC.

The chain couples TRBV5-6 to TRBJ2-7; no firm D call. This CDR3 region has 12 residues. Germline values: CDR1 SGHDT, CDR2 YYEEEE. V lost 4 bases, J lost 4 bases, and 9 bases lay in between. The CDR3, as DNA: TGTGCCAGCAGCGCAGGATCTTACGAGCAGTACTTC. Protein product: CASSAGSYEQYF.